Sequencing of this T cell receptor (beta chain) was carried out in a study of T cell responses to AZD1222 COVID-19 vaccine. About the study: Pooling was applied to second doses at about 4 or about 12 weeks. General study points: Donors were mostly white British, more females; clonal diversity possibly underestimated. Samples come after the peak T cell response, not at day 14. Spike-wide vaccine-associated CD4 TCRs dominated at 160-218 and 743-854.

Details on this clone: The antigen is not known.

Germline CDR1 reads SNHLY; CDR2 reads FYNNEI. V gave up 6 bases and J gave up 1 base; unmatched junction bases: 15. The CDR3 covers 18 residues. The repertoire was sequenced with immunoSEQ multiplex PCR; TCRdb's copy has only in-frame clones and lacks some. The sample includes 95,000 to 150,000 clones, 75% to 90% seen only once; the top ten take approximately 3.3%. The clonotype originates from an adult in good health. The chain recombines TRBV2 with TRBJ2-1; 7 bases agree with TRBD2. Sequencing used peripheral blood, obtained on day 0 of AZD1222 vaccination. The CDR3 is CASSWGGPSQWSYNEQFF. DNA for the CDR3: TGTGCCAGCAGCTGGGGGGGACCCAGTCAGTGGTCCTACAATGAGCAGTTCTTC. Combining the CDR3 with reference TRBV2 and TRBJ2-1 gives the whole variable domain EPEVTQTPSHQVTQMGQEVILRCVPISNHLYFYWYRQILGQKVEFLVSFYNNEISEKSEIFDDQFSVERPDGSNFTLKIRSTKLEDSAMYFCASSWGGPSQWSYNEQFFGPGTRLTVL.